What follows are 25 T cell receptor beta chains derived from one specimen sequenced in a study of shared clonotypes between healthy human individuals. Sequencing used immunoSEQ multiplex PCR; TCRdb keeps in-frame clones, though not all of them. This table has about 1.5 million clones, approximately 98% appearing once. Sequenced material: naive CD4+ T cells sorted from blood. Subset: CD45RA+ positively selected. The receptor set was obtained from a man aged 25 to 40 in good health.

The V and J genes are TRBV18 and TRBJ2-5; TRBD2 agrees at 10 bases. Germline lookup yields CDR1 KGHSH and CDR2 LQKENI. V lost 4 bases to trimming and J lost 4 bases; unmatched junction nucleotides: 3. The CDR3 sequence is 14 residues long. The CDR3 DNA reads TGTGCCAGCTCACATAGCGGGAGGAGAGAGACCCAGTACTTC. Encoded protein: CASSHSGRRETQYF. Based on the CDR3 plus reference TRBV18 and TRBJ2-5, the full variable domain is NAGVMQNPRHLVRRRGQEARLRCSPMKGHSHVYWYRQLPEEGLKFMVYLQKENIIDESGMPKERFSAEFPKEGPSILRIQQVVRGDSAAYFCASSHSGRRETQYFGPGTRLLVL.

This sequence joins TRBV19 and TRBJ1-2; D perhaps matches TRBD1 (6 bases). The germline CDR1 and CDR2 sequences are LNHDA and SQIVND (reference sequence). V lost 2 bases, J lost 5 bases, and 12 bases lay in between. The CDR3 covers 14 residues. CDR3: CASSIPRQGYGYTF. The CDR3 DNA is TGTGCCAGTAGTATACCCCGGCAGGGGTATGGCTACACCTTC.

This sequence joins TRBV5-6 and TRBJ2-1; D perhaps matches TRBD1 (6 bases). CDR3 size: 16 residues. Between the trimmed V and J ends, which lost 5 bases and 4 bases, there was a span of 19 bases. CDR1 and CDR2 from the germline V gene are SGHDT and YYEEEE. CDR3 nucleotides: TGTGCCAGCAGGAAAATAGGGGACAACTATTACAATGAGCAGTTCTTC. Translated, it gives CASRKIGDNYYNEQFF.

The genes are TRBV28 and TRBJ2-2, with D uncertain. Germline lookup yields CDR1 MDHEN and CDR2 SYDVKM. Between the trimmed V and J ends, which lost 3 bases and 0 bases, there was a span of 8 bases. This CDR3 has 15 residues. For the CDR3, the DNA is TGTGCCAGCAGTTTGTCGGGCGCGAACACCGGGGAGCTGTTTTTT. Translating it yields CASSLSGANTGELFF.

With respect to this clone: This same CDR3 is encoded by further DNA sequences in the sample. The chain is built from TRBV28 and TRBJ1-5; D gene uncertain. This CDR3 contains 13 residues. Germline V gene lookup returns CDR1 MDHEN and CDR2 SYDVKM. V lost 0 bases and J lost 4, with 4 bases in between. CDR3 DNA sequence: TGTGCCAGCAGTTTATGGGGAAATCAGCCCCAGCATTTT. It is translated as CASSLWGNQPQHF.

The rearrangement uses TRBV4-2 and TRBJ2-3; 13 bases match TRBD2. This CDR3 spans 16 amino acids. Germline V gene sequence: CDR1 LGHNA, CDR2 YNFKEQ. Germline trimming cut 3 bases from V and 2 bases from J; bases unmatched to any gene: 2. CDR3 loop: CASSQGLAGLTDTQYF. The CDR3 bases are TGTGCCAGCAGCCAGGGACTAGCGGGACTCACAGATACGCAGTATTTT.

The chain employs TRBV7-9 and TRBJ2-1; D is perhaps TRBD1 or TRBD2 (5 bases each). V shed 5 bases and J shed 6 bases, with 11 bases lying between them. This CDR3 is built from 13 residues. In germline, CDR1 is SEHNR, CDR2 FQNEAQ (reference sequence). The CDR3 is CASSPVGGNEQFF. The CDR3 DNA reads TGTGCCAGCAGCCCAGTTGGGGGCAATGAGCAGTTCTTC.

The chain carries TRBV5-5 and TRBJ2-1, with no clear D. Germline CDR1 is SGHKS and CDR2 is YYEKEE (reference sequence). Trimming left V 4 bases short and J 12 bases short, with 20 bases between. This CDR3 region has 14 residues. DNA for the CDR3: TGTGCCAGCAGCGAGCAAGGACCAGTAGGGATGCAGTTCTTC. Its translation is CASSEQGPVGMQFF.

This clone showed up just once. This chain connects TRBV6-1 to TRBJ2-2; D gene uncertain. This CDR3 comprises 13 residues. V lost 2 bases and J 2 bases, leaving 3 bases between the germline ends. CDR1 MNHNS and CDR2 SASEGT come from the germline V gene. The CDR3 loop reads CASSEPNTGELFF. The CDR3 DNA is TGTGCCAGCAGTGAACCAAACACCGGGGAGCTGTTTTTT.

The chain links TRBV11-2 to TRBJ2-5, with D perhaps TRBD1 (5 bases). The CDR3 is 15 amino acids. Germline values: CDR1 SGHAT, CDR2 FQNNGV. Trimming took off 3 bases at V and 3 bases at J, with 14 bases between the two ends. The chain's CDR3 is CASSFSSRVEETQYF. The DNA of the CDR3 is TGTGCCAGCAGCTTTAGCTCCAGGGTAGAAGAGACCCAGTACTTC.

CDR3 sequence: CASSQDRARVNTDTQYF. The CDR3 DNA reads TGTGCCAGCAGCCAGGACAGGGCGCGAGTGAACACAGATACGCAGTATTTT. The chain carries TRBV2 and TRBJ2-3, with 8 bases matching TRBD1. CDR3 length: 17 amino acids. Per the germline V gene, CDR1 is SNHLY and CDR2 is FYNNEI. The junction had 13 bases not matched to a gene; V was cut back by 6 bases and J by 2 bases.

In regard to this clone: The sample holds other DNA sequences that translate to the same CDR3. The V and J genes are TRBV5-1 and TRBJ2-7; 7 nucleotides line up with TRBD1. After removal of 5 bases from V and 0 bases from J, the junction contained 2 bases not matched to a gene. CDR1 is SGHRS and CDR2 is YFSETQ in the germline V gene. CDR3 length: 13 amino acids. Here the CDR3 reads CASRRDSSYEQYF. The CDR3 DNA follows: TGCGCCAGCAGGAGGGACAGCTCCTACGAGCAGTACTTC.

CDR3 sequence (DNA): TGTGCCATCAGTGGGGGCCCTAGGCAGGGTCGGTACGAGCAGTACTTC. Its translation: CAISGGPRQGRYEQYF. This rearrangement joins TRBV10-3 to TRBJ2-7; possibly TRBD1 for D (5 bases). Trimming took off 4 bases at V and 4 bases at J, with 20 bases between the two ends. The length of the CDR3 is 16 residues. The germline gives CDR1 ENHRY, CDR2 SYGVKD.

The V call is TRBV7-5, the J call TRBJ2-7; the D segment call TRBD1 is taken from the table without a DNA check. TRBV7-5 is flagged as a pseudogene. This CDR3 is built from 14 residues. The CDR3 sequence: CVRSLGQGSYEQYF. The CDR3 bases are TGTGTCAGAAGCTTAGGACAGGGATCCTACGAGCAGTACTTC.

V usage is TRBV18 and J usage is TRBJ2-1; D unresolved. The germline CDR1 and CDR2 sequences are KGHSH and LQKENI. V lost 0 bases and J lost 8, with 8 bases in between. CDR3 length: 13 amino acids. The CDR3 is CASSPPGADEQFF. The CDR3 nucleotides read TGTGCCAGCTCACCACCAGGAGCTGATGAGCAGTTCTTC.

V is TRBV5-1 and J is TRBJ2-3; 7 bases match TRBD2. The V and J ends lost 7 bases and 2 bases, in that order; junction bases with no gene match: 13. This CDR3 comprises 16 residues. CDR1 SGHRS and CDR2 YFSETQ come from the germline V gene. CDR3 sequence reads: CASGAGLGPTTDTQYF. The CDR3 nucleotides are TGCGCCAGCGGCGCAGGACTAGGGCCCACCACAGATACGCAGTATTTT.

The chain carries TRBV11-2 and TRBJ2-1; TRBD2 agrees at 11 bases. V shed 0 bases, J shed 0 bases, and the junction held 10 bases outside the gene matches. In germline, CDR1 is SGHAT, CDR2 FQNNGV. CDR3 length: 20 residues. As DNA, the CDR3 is TGTGCCAGCAGCTTAGATAGTTCTAGCGGGAGGACCAACTCCTACAATGAGCAGTTCTTC. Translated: CASSLDSSSGRTNSYNEQFF.

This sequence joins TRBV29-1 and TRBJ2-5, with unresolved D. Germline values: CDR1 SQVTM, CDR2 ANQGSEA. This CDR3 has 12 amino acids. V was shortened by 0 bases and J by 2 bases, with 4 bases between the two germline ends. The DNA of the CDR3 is TGCAGCGTTGAAGATGTGCAAGAGACCCAGTACTTC. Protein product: CSVEDVQETQYF.

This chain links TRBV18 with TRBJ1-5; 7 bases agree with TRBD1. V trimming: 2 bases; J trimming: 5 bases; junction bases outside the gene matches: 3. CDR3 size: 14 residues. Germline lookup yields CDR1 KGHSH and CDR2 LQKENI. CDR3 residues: CASSPGDRYQPQHF. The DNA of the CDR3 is TGTGCCAGCTCACCAGGGGACAGATATCAGCCCCAGCATTTT. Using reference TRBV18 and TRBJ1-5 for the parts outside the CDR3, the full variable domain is NAGVMQNPRHLVRRRGQEARLRCSPMKGHSHVYWYRQLPEEGLKFMVYLQKENIIDESGMPKERFSAEFPKEGPSILRIQQVVRGDSAAYFCASSPGDRYQPQHFGDGTRLSIL.

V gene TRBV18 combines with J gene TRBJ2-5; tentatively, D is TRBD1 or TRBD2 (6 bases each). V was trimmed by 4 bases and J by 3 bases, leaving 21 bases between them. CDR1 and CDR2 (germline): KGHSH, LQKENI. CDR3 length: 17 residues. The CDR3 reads CASSQLPPGAWEETQYF. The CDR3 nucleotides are TGTGCCAGCTCACAACTACCACCGGGGGCGTGGGAAGAGACCCAGTACTTC. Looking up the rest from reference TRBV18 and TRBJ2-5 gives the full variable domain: NAGVMQNPRHLVRRRGQEARLRCSPMKGHSHVYWYRQLPEEGLKFMVYLQKENIIDESGMPKERFSAEFPKEGPSILRIQQVVRGDSAAYFCASSQLPPGAWEETQYFGPGTRLLVL.

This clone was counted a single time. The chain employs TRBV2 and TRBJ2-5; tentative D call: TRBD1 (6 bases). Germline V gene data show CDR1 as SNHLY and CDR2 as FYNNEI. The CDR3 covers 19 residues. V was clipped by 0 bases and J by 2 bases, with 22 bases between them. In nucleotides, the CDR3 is TGTGCCAGCAGTGAAGCAATCCCGGGGCAGGGGTTTTTTCAAGAGACCCAGTACTTC. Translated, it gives CASSEAIPGQGFFQETQYF.

The CDR3 DNA follows: TGCAGCGTCTGCAGGTCCGGGAACACTGAAGCTTTCTTT. It yields the protein CSVCRSGNTEAFF. V usage is TRBV29-1 and J usage is TRBJ1-1; no firm D call. This CDR3 has 13 amino acids. V lost 6 bases and J lost 1, with 12 bases in between. Germline CDR1 is SQVTM and CDR2 is ANQGSEA.

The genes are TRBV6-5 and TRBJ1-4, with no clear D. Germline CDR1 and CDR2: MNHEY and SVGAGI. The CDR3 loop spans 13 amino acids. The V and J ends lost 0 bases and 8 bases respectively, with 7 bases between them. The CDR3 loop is CASSYSSKEKLFF. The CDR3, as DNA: TGTGCCAGCAGTTACTCATCGAAGGAAAAACTGTTTTTT.

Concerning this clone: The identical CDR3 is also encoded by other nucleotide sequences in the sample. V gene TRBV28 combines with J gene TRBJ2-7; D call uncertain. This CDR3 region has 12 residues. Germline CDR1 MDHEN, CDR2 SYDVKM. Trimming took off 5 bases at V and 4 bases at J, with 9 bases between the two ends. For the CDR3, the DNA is TGTGCCAGCAGTCCCCTGCCTTACGAGCAGTACTTC. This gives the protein CASSPLPYEQYF.

CDR3 region: CASSQPGLAGAAGELFF. Here the CDR3 DNA reads TGTGCCAGCAGCCAGCCGGGACTAGCGGGAGCGGCCGGGGAGCTGTTTTTT. The chain combines TRBV14 with TRBJ2-2; 14 positions agree with TRBD2. The CDR3 has 17 amino acids. CDR1 is SGHDN and CDR2 is FVKESK in the germline V gene. V was clipped by 3 bases and J by 6 bases; unmatched bases: 6.